The clone carrying this T cell receptor (beta chain) has more than one count but fewer than ten. Antigen specificity is unknown. The CDR3 extends over 13 amino acids. The V and J ends lost 7 bases and 4 bases, in that order; junction bases with no gene match: 2. The germline V gene encodes CDR1 SGHTA and CDR2 FQGTGA. The data belong to a study of CD8+CD57+ T cells in acquired aplastic anemia. For the study at large: Sorted CD4+ and CD8+ cells yielded roughly 3.4 ug of DNA on average. Study outcomes and limitations: Overlapping CD8+ CDR3 repertoires of patients and controls contained under 30 shared sequences.

Flow cytometry had shown expanded CD8+CD57+ cells in the patients chosen for sequencing. Every one of the patients had aplastic anemia (severe, acquired). According to the study, genomic DNA was the template for TCR beta VDJ and CDR3 profiling. TCRdb re-called the reads with MiXCR, one entry per CDR3 protein. Of 75,000 to 100,000 distinct CDR3 sequences detected, about 66% appear once; the ten largest clones hold over 55%. V usage is TRBV7-3 and J usage is TRBJ2-1; TRBD2 matches 9 bases. The source is a human donor with aplastic anemia. Source material: sorted CD4+, CD8+, or CD8+CD57+ T cells (not recorded which) from PBMCs. The CDR3 sequence is CASTAGGYNEQFF. CDR3 in DNA: TGTGCCAGCACGGCGGGAGGGTACAATGAGCAGTTCTTC.